These T cell receptor beta chains were read from a single sample in a study of metastatic and nonmetastatic thyroid tumors. TCRdb ran MiXCR on the PCR reads. The table includes approximately 37,000 clones, approximately 15% detected once. The sample consisted of blood. These receptors originate from a male donor with papillary thyroid cancer or a benign thyroid nodule (not recorded which). Some clones in this sample may be carry-over from other donors' samples. The CDR3 runs from the conserved cysteine through the conserved F or W. The order of the fields is D gene, V gene, clone size, J gene, CDR3 DNA, CDR3 protein. The D gene is left open where the match is weak. Expanded clones are given a class, and other clones once, few, many or no size at all.

D gene: NA; V gene: TRBV15; clone size: NA; J gene: TRBJ1-1; CDR3 DNA: TGTGCCACCAGCATAGATAGGGGCGGGGGGGGGTCCGAAGCTTTCTTT; CDR3 protein: CATSIDRGGGGSEAFF
D gene: TRBD2; V gene: TRBV5-1; clone size: many; J gene: TRBJ2-1; CDR3 DNA: TGCGCCAGCAGCTTGGAGACTAGCTATGAGCAGTTCTTC; CDR3 protein: CASSLETSYEQFF
D gene: TRBD2; V gene: TRBV6-1; clone size: NA; J gene: TRBJ2-7; CDR3 DNA: TGTGCCAGCAGTGGGCTAGCGGGACCCTCCTACGAGCAGTACTTC; CDR3 protein: CASSGLAGPSYEQYF
D gene: NA; V gene: TRBV5-1; clone size: many; J gene: TRBJ1-2; CDR3 DNA: TGCGCCAGCAGCCCAGGGACGGCTTCCTTGGGGAACACCTTC; CDR3 protein: CASSPGTASLGNTF
D gene: NA; V gene: TRBV11-2; clone size: many; J gene: TRBJ2-6; CDR3 DNA: TGTGCCAGCAGCTTAATCGGACAGTCCGGGGCCAACGTCCTGACTTTC; CDR3 protein: CASSLIGQSGANVLTF
D gene: TRBD2; V gene: TRBV11-1; clone size: NA; J gene: TRBJ2-1; CDR3 DNA: TGTGCCAGCAGGCCGGGAGAGCGGGAGGGCCGCAATGAGCAGTTCTTC; CDR3 protein: CASRPGEREGRNEQFF
D gene: TRBD1; V gene: TRBV15; clone size: many; J gene: TRBJ2-6; CDR3 DNA: TGTGCCACCAGGTCAGGGGGCGCTGGGGCCAACGTCCTGACTTTC; CDR3 protein: CATRSGGAGANVLTF
D gene: TRBD2; V gene: TRBV11-1; clone size: NA; J gene: TRBJ2-2; CDR3 DNA: TGTGCCAGCAGCTCCGCCGGTACTAGCGTGAACACCGGGGAGCTGTTTTTT; CDR3 protein: CASSSAGTSVNTGELFF
D gene: NA; V gene: TRBV30; clone size: many; J gene: TRBJ2-4; CDR3 DNA: TGTGCCTGGAGTCAGGGCCAGCCTGGGGACATTCAGTACTTC; CDR3 protein: CAWSQGQPGDIQYF
D gene: TRBD1; V gene: TRBV15; clone size: many; J gene: TRBJ2-2; CDR3 DNA: TGTGCCACCAGAACAGGGGCTCCTCGGTCGAACACCGGGGAGCTGTTTTTT; CDR3 protein: CATRTGAPRSNTGELFF
D gene: NA; V gene: TRBV2; clone size: medium-sized; J gene: TRBJ2-7; CDR3 DNA: TGTGCCAGCAGTGTTTCCTACGAGCAGTACTTC; CDR3 protein: CASSVSYEQYF
D gene: TRBD1; V gene: TRBV20-1; clone size: many; J gene: TRBJ1-1; CDR3 DNA: TGCAGTGCTACTCGACAGGGTTTAAACACTGAAGCTTTCTTT; CDR3 protein: CSATRQGLNTEAFF
D gene: NA; V gene: TRBV4-1; clone size: many; J gene: TRBJ1-4; CDR3 DNA: TGCGCCAGCAGCATAAGGGTGGAGCTCCGCGAAAAACTGTTTTTT; CDR3 protein: CASSIRVELREKLFF
D gene: NA; V gene: TRBV27; clone size: many; J gene: TRBJ1-5; CDR3 DNA: TGTGCCAGCAGTTTCCCCTACGGGGAACGCCAGCCCCAGCATTTT; CDR3 protein: CASSFPYGERQPQHF
D gene: TRBD1; V gene: TRBV6-2/TRBV6-3; clone size: NA; J gene: TRBJ2-7; CDR3 DNA: TGTGCCAGCAGTTGGACAGGGTACGAGCAGTACTTC; CDR3 protein: CASSWTGYEQYF
D gene: NA; V gene: TRBV19; clone size: many; J gene: TRBJ1-4; CDR3 DNA: TGTGCCAGTGGTTATGGGTCATATGAAAAACTGTTTTTT; CDR3 protein: CASGYGSYEKLFF
D gene: TRBD1; V gene: TRBV12-3/TRBV12-4; clone size: few; J gene: TRBJ2-1; CDR3 DNA: TGTGCCAGCACTCCCGGGACAGGGTACAATGAGCAGTTCTTC; CDR3 protein: CASTPGTGYNEQFF
D gene: TRBD1; V gene: TRBV6-2/TRBV6-3; clone size: many; J gene: TRBJ2-7; CDR3 DNA: TGTGCCAGCAGTTCCGGGACAGGTCCCTACGAGCAGTACTTC; CDR3 protein: CASSSGTGPYEQYF
D gene: TRBD1; V gene: TRBV15; clone size: many; J gene: TRBJ2-7; CDR3 DNA: TGTGCCACCAGCAGTTCCGGGACAGGGACCTACGAGCAGTACTTC; CDR3 protein: CATSSSGTGTYEQYF
D gene: TRBD1; V gene: TRBV27; clone size: few; J gene: TRBJ2-3; CDR3 DNA: TGTACCAGCAGTTTCTCAGGGACAGGGGAATATTTT; CDR3 protein: CTSSFSGTGEYF
D gene: NA; V gene: TRBV28; clone size: many; J gene: TRBJ1-2; CDR3 DNA: TGTGCCAGCAGCACCTTGGGCAGGGTACAGGGTGGCTACACCTTC; CDR3 protein: CASSTLGRVQGGYTF
D gene: NA; V gene: TRBV6-2/TRBV6-3; clone size: NA; J gene: TRBJ2-3; CDR3 DNA: TGTGCCACCGTACGGTCGTCGGTGGAACAGTATTTT; CDR3 protein: CATVRSSVEQYF
D gene: NA; V gene: TRBV20-1; clone size: many; J gene: TRBJ1-3; CDR3 DNA: TGCAGTGCTAAAAAAAGCTCTGGAAACACCATATATTTT; CDR3 protein: CSAKKSSGNTIYF
D gene: NA; V gene: TRBV18; clone size: NA; J gene: TRBJ2-5; CDR3 DNA: TGTGCCAGCTCACCACCGTCGAGTCGGGAGACCCAGTACTTC; CDR3 protein: CASSPPSSRETQYF
D gene: NA; V gene: TRBV27; clone size: NA; J gene: TRBJ2-7; CDR3 DNA: TGTGCCAGCACTACCCGGGACGGGGGCTCCTACGAGCAGTACTTC; CDR3 protein: CASTTRDGGSYEQYF
D gene: TRBD1; V gene: TRBV2; clone size: many; J gene: TRBJ1-2; CDR3 DNA: TGTGCCAGCAACAGAGACTTGGGACAGGGCGGTGGCTACACCTTC; CDR3 protein: CASNRDLGQGGGYTF
D gene: NA; V gene: TRBV20-1; clone size: many; J gene: TRBJ2-1; CDR3 DNA: TGCAGTGCTACCTTGCGGGCCTCCTACAATGAGCAGTTCTTC; CDR3 protein: CSATLRASYNEQFF
D gene: TRBD2; V gene: TRBV6-1; clone size: many; J gene: TRBJ2-5; CDR3 DNA: TGTGCCAGCAGCGAGGGACTAGCGGGAGCTCGTCCCCAAGAGACCCAGTACTTC; CDR3 protein: CASSEGLAGARPQETQYF
D gene: TRBD2; V gene: TRBV20-1; clone size: many; J gene: TRBJ2-7; CDR3 DNA: TGCAGTGCTCAGAGAGGTAGCGGGAGCTCCTACGAGCAGTACTTC; CDR3 protein: CSAQRGSGSSYEQYF
D gene: TRBD1; V gene: TRBV5-4; clone size: many; J gene: TRBJ1-1; CDR3 DNA: TGTGCCAGCAGCGCGGGACAGGGGCGTGAAGCTTTCTTT; CDR3 protein: CASSAGQGREAFF
D gene: TRBD2; V gene: TRBV24-1; clone size: few; J gene: TRBJ2-3; CDR3 DNA: TGTGCCCCCCTCTGGATACTAGCGGTGGACACAGATGCGCAGTATTTT; CDR3 protein: CAPLWILAVDTDAQYF
D gene: NA; V gene: TRBV4-1; clone size: many; J gene: TRBJ1-3; CDR3 DNA: TGCGCCAGCAGCCAAGAAGGACAGCTCTCTGGAAACACCATATATTTT; CDR3 protein: CASSQEGQLSGNTIYF
D gene: TRBD2; V gene: TRBV6-2/TRBV6-3; clone size: many; J gene: TRBJ2-1; CDR3 DNA: TGTGCCAGCACCAGACTAGCGGGCCACAATGAGCAGTTCTTC; CDR3 protein: CASTRLAGHNEQFF
D gene: NA; V gene: TRBV7-9; clone size: many; J gene: TRBJ1-1; CDR3 DNA: TGTGCCACCACGGACACTGAAGCTTTCTTT; CDR3 protein: CATTDTEAFF
D gene: NA; V gene: TRBV11-3; clone size: many; J gene: TRBJ2-7; CDR3 DNA: TGTGCCAGCAGCTTAGGAGAAAAAATTACCTACGAGCAGTACTTC; CDR3 protein: CASSLGEKITYEQYF
D gene: NA; V gene: TRBV6-5; clone size: few; J gene: TRBJ1-1; CDR3 DNA: TGTGCCAGCAGTTCTTTACAGGCCAACACTGAAGCTTTCTTT; CDR3 protein: CASSSLQANTEAFF
D gene: NA; V gene: TRBV10-3; clone size: many; J gene: TRBJ2-2; CDR3 DNA: TGTGCCATCAGTGGGGCAGGGGGGATGAACACCGGGGAGCTGTTTTTT; CDR3 protein: CAISGAGGMNTGELFF
D gene: NA; V gene: TRBV6-2/TRBV6-3; clone size: many; J gene: TRBJ2-2; CDR3 DNA: TGTGCCAGCAGTTATTATCGTAGTACCGGGGAGCTGTTTTTT; CDR3 protein: CASSYYRSTGELFF
D gene: NA; V gene: TRBV7-9; clone size: many; J gene: TRBJ1-3; CDR3 DNA: TGTGCCAGCAGCCTACCCAGAAACACCATATATTTT; CDR3 protein: CASSLPRNTIYF
D gene: TRBD1; V gene: TRBV6-1; clone size: NA; J gene: TRBJ1-2; CDR3 DNA: TGTGCCAGCAGGGGGGTATGGGACAGGGAGCCCTATGGCTACACCTTC; CDR3 protein: CASRGVWDREPYGYTF
D gene: NA; V gene: TRBV6-1; clone size: few; J gene: TRBJ2-6; CDR3 DNA: TGTGCCAGCGCCCTCTCTGGGGCCAACGTCCTGACTTTC; CDR3 protein: CASALSGANVLTF
D gene: NA; V gene: TRBV12-3/TRBV12-4; clone size: many; J gene: TRBJ1-1; CDR3 DNA: TGTGCCAGCAAGGGGGGTAATACCCCAAACACTGAAGCTTTCTTT; CDR3 protein: CASKGGNTPNTEAFF
D gene: TRBD1; V gene: TRBV15; clone size: many; J gene: TRBJ1-3; CDR3 DNA: TGTGCCACCAGAGGACAGGGTCCTGGAAACACCATATATTTT; CDR3 protein: CATRGQGPGNTIYF
D gene: NA; V gene: TRBV9; clone size: once; J gene: TRBJ1-2; CDR3 DNA: TGTGCCAGCAGCCTCCGGTCTAACCCAGGAGGCTACACCTTC; CDR3 protein: CASSLRSNPGGYTF
D gene: TRBD1; V gene: TRBV5-8; clone size: NA; J gene: TRBJ2-5; CDR3 DNA: TGTGCCGGCAGCCCTTGGACAGGGGGCGTTGAGACCCAGTACTTC; CDR3 protein: CAGSPWTGGVETQYF
D gene: NA; V gene: TRBV7-2; clone size: NA; J gene: TRBJ1-1; CDR3 DNA: TGTGCCAGCAGCCCTCCAGGCGTCCCTGAAGCTTTCTTT; CDR3 protein: CASSPPGVPEAFF
D gene: NA; V gene: TRBV20-1; clone size: many; J gene: TRBJ2-7; CDR3 DNA: TGCAGTGCTAGACCCAGCGGGCGGACCTACGAGCAGTACTTC; CDR3 protein: CSARPSGRTYEQYF